Listed below are T cell receptor beta chains from one sample, sequenced in a study of cytomegalovirus exposure and HLA in healthy donors. Assay: immunoSEQ multiplex PCR; the TCRdb copy retains only in-frame clones and omits some. The data contain around 130,000 clones, about 80% of them singletons. The sample taken for sequencing was PBMCs. The receptor set was obtained from a male donor in good health and CMV-seronegative. Each CDR3 is given with its conserved first and last residue. The order of the fields is V gene, clone size, CDR3 protein. Expanded clones get a size class; other rows say once, few or many, or leave the size out.

V gene: TRBV5-5; clone size: .; CDR3 protein: CASSPHGQGVMLGYTF
V gene: TRBV4-2; clone size: .; CDR3 protein: CASSQDLWGEANNEQFF
V gene: TRBV6-4; clone size: .; CDR3 protein: CASSDSPGGVGEAFF
V gene: TRBV7-6; clone size: .; CDR3 protein: CASSSGGRDRVDYNEQFF
V gene: TRBV19; clone size: .; CDR3 protein: CASSRGDGYTF
V gene: TRBV6-5; clone size: .; CDR3 protein: CASSYETYEQYF
V gene: TRBV19; clone size: .; CDR3 protein: CASSDRGNSNQPQHF
V gene: TRBV19; clone size: few; CDR3 protein: CASSIGTANTGELFF
V gene: TRBV6-1; clone size: .; CDR3 protein: CASRAPSSYEQYF
V gene: TRBV2; clone size: .; CDR3 protein: CASSEDSLYGYTF
V gene: TRBV10-1; clone size: .; CDR3 protein: CASSESTPGEQYF
V gene: TRBV5-5; clone size: .; CDR3 protein: CASSLAGGNEQFF
V gene: TRBV6-6; clone size: .; CDR3 protein: CASTYGPATNEKLFF
V gene: TRBV27; clone size: .; CDR3 protein: CASSVTGNNQPQHF
V gene: TRBV6-5; clone size: .; CDR3 protein: CASSWKGGGTEAFF
V gene: TRBV30; clone size: .; CDR3 protein: CAWSKGPDGYGYTF
V gene: TRBV6-4; clone size: .; CDR3 protein: CASSDSSGAGSGANVLTF
V gene: TRBV9; clone size: .; CDR3 protein: CASSVSRGRNEQFF
V gene: TRBV12-2; clone size: .; CDR3 protein: CASRLARGGDRGDSQPQHF
V gene: TRBV6-4; clone size: .; CDR3 protein: CASSEDSSGANVLTF
V gene: TRBV6-5; clone size: few; CDR3 protein: CASSLAYQEQYF
V gene: TRBV10-1; clone size: .; CDR3 protein: CASSQGIEAYEQYF
V gene: TRBV5-4; clone size: .; CDR3 protein: CASSLAGGKQYF
V gene: TRBV25-1; clone size: .; CDR3 protein: CASSDFSGRPGELFF
V gene: TRBV9; clone size: few; CDR3 protein: CASSVGTGVGNTIYF
V gene: TRBV18; clone size: .; CDR3 protein: CASSPGTGDEQYF
V gene: TRBV2; clone size: once; CDR3 protein: CASSESTGAWDIQYF
V gene: TRBV18; clone size: .; CDR3 protein: CASSSGGGYEQYF
V gene: TRBV9; clone size: .; CDR3 protein: CASSVWYGTEAFF
V gene: TRBV10-3; clone size: .; CDR3 protein: CAMTSGRTDTQYF
V gene: TRBV6-5; clone size: .; CDR3 protein: CASSYYQGAGNTEAFF
V gene: TRBV7-2; clone size: .; CDR3 protein: CASSRDRASSYNSPLHF
V gene: TRBV6-4; clone size: .; CDR3 protein: CASSVRVDTEAFF